These 15 T cell receptor beta chains were all obtained from the same sample, sequenced in a study of cytomegalovirus exposure and HLA in healthy donors. The primer mix had 60 Vbeta and 13 Jbeta primers. Data came from immunoSEQ multiplex PCR; TCRdb stores just in-frame clones and leaves some out. The data hold approximately 130,000 clones, with 70% to 85% observed a single time. The specimen sequenced was PBMCs. The receptors were gathered from a woman between 55 and 75 years old in good health and CMV-seropositive.

The V call is TRBV27, the J call TRBJ2-1; 8 bases fit TRBD2. Germline V gene lookup returns CDR1 MNHEY and CDR2 SMNVEV (reference sequence). The CDR3 covers 15 residues. With 2 bases clipped from V and 7 bases from J, the junction kept 7 bases outside the gene matches. CDR3 protein: CASSLAGGNINEQFF. CDR3 sequence (DNA): TGTGCCAGCAGTTTAGCGGGGGGTAATATAAATGAGCAGTTCTTC.

The J gene is TRBJ1-2, the V gene TRBV25-1; possible D gene TRBD1, 5 bases. The CDR3 is 13 residues long. CDR1 is MGHDK, CDR2 SYGVNS, per germline. The V end was cut by 3 bases, the J end by 3 bases, with 8 bases between. DNA for the CDR3: TGTGCCAGCAGTGAGGGGGGGTACTATGGCTACACCTTC. This translates into CASSEGGYYGYTF.

The chain combines TRBV5-4 with TRBJ1-1; D is uncertain. Germline values: CDR1 SGHNT, CDR2 YYREEE (reference sequence). The CDR3 is made up of 14 amino acids. Trimming took 0 bases from V and 1 from J, leaving 7 bases between them. As DNA, the CDR3 is TGTGCCAGCAGCTTGGTCGGGTGGAACACTGAAGCTTTCTTT. Amino acids: CASSLVGWNTEAFF.

This rearrangement joins TRBV18 to TRBJ1-2; 8 bases fit TRBD1. Germline V CDR1 and CDR2: KGHSH, LQKENI. Trimming at V came to 4 bases and at J to 2 bases, leaving 6 bases not matched to a gene. The CDR3 runs 15 residues. The CDR3 loop reads CASSLQGVRNYGYTF. In DNA, the CDR3 is TGTGCCAGCTCACTACAGGGGGTGCGAAACTATGGCTACACCTTC.

This clone was found a few times. This sequence joins TRBV18 and TRBJ1-1; D unresolved. V lost 2 bases, J lost 5 bases, and 9 bases lay in between. Germline CDR1 and CDR2: KGHSH and LQKENI. The CDR3 runs 13 residues. CDR3 bases: TGTGCCAGCTCACCAGCGGTGGAGACTGAAGCTTTCTTT. Translating it yields CASSPAVETEAFF.

The chain recombines TRBV9 with TRBJ1-3; D gene unclear. Trimming removed 5 bases at V and 0 bases at J, with 12 bases between. The CDR3 extends over 15 amino acids. CDR1 and CDR2 (germline): SGDLS, YYNGEE. The CDR3 DNA is TGTGCCAGCAGGGATACGGGGAGCTCTGGAAACACCATATATTTT. Translated, it gives CASRDTGSSGNTIYF. Filled out from reference TRBV9 and TRBJ1-3, the complete variable domain reads DSGVTQTPKHLITATGQRVTLRCSPRSGDLSVYWYQQSLDQGLQFLIQYYNGEERAKGNILERFSAQQFPDLHSELNLSSLELGDSALYFCASRDTGSSGNTIYFGEGSWLTVV.

V and J are TRBV5-1 and TRBJ1-1, with 10 nucleotides matching TRBD1. Unmatched junction bases numbered 6, after V lost 0 bases and J lost 1 base. CDR1 and CDR2 from the germline V gene are SGHRS and YFSETQ. This CDR3 has 17 residues. CDR3 nucleotides: TGCGCCAGCAGCTTGGTGGGGACAGGGGCCCAGAACACTGAAGCTTTCTTT. Protein: CASSLVGTGAQNTEAFF.

The chain joins TRBV6-1 to TRBJ1-2, with D perhaps matching TRBD1 (6 bases). Trimming stripped 6 bases from V and 4 bases from J, with 18 bases between. The CDR3 has 15 amino acids. Per the germline V gene, CDR1 is MNHNS and CDR2 is SASEGT. CDR3 in DNA: TGTGCCAGCAGCCACCAAGGGGGAGGGACCTATGGCTACACCTTC. This codes for CASSHQGGGTYGYTF.

CDR3 nucleotides: TGTGCCAGCAGCCCCACCGGGACTTCGGCCTACGAGCAGTACTTC. Its protein is CASSPTGTSAYEQYF. The chain is built from TRBV7-9 and TRBJ2-7, with D perhaps TRBD2 (6 bases). The CDR3 totals 15 residues. Trimming cost V 5 bases and J 2 bases, with 16 bases left between them. Germline lookup yields CDR1 SEHNR and CDR2 FQNEAQ (reference sequence).

V gene TRBV5-1 combines with J gene TRBJ1-1, with a possible D match to TRBD1 (6 bases). Trimming pared 4 bases from V and 4 bases from J, leaving 14 bases between. Germline V gene sequence: CDR1 SGHRS, CDR2 YFSETQ. The CDR3 length is 14 residues. The CDR3 protein is CASSVYREGTEAFF. The CDR3 nucleotides read TGCGCCAGCAGCGTCTACAGGGAAGGCACTGAAGCTTTCTTT.

V gene TRBV7-8 combines with J gene TRBJ2-1; 13 nucleotides line up with TRBD2. The CDR3 length is 16 residues. V gave up 5 bases and J gave up 10 bases; unmatched junction bases: 11. CDR1 and CDR2 from the germline V gene are SGHVS and FQNEAQ. Written as DNA, the CDR3 is TGTGCCAGCAGCGGAGTGGGGACTAGCGGGGTCAGGGAGCAGTTCTTC. Its translation is CASSGVGTSGVREQFF.

The rearrangement joins TRBV10-1 to TRBJ2-7; a weak D match, TRBD1 (6 bases). The CDR3 sequence is 14 residues long. The V end was cut by 4 bases, the J end by 2 bases, with 12 bases between. Germline CDR1 is WNHNN and CDR2 is SYGVQD (reference sequence). This CDR3 reads CASSAGAQAYEQYF. The CDR3 region has the DNA TGCGCCAGCAGTGCAGGGGCCCAAGCCTACGAGCAGTACTTC.

This clone showed up just a few times. The rearrangement joins TRBV6-4 to TRBJ2-4; possibly TRBD1 for D (6 bases). Looked up from germline, CDR1 is MRHNA and CDR2 is SNTAGT. V shed 5 bases and J shed 8 bases, with 13 bases lying between them. The CDR3 has 13 amino acids. CDR3 DNA sequence: TGTGCCAGCAGTTTGACAGGCGGAGACATTCAGTACTTC. This sequence encodes CASSLTGGDIQYF.

The rearrangement links TRBV9 to TRBJ1-2; D unclear. Germline lookup yields CDR1 SGDLS and CDR2 YYNGEE. The CDR3 spans 14 residues. V was clipped by 0 bases and J by 9 bases, with 15 bases between them. The CDR3 reads CASSVGAGPIRYTF. DNA of the CDR3: TGTGCCAGCAGCGTAGGGGCGGGCCCGATTCGCTACACCTTC.

The chain links TRBV15 to TRBJ1-2, with no clear D. Germline-derived CDR1 and CDR2 are LNHNV and YYDKDF (reference sequence). V shed 0 bases and J shed 4 bases, with 9 bases lying between them. This CDR3 region has 14 residues. CDR3 sequence reads: CATSRDKNSYGYTF. DNA for the CDR3: TGTGCCACCAGCAGAGATAAGAACAGCTATGGCTACACCTTC.